These T cell receptor beta chains were read from a single sample in a study of Ad26.COV2.S vaccination and SARS-CoV-2 variants. The repertoire was sequenced with immunoSEQ multiplex PCR; TCRdb's copy has only in-frame clones and lacks some. The sample includes about 680,000 clones, approximately 88% seen only once; the top ten take about 1.5%. This sample comprised peripheral blood, obtained in a trial of Ad26.COV2.S vaccine versus placebo. The origin of the receptors is a person between 18 and 65 years old who received the Ad26.COV2.S COVID-19 vaccine or a placebo. The CDR3 runs from the conserved cysteine through the conserved F or W. The order of the fields is V gene, D gene, J gene, clone size, CDR3 protein, CDR3 DNA. D genes are given only for firm matches. Clone size, where shown, is once, few, many, or a class for clones that have expanded.

TRBV2	.	TRBJ2-3	.	CASSPDRSTDTQYF	TGTGCCAGCAGCCCCGACAGAAGCACAGATACGCAGTATTTT
TRBV14	.	TRBJ1-4	.	CASSHRRGGGEKLFF	TGTGCCAGCAGCCACCGCCGGGGTGGAGGGGAAAAACTGTTTTTT
TRBV2	.	TRBJ2-7	.	CASIQGPHYYEQYF	TGTGCCAGCATACAGGGCCCCCATTATTACGAGCAGTACTTC
TRBV15	.	TRBJ1-1	.	CATSRGGRVNTEAFF	TGTGCCACCAGCAGAGGGGGGAGGGTGAACACTGAAGCTTTCTTT
TRBV6-5	.	TRBJ2-1	.	CASSPHRKPYNEQFF	TGTGCCAGCAGTCCCCACAGGAAGCCCTACAATGAGCAGTTCTTC
TRBV2	.	TRBJ2-5	.	CASNIDSEETQYF	TGTGCCAGCAACATCGACAGCGAAGAGACCCAGTACTTC
TRBV5-1	.	TRBJ2-5	.	CASSSGGGETQYF	TGCGCCAGCAGTTCGGGGGGCGGGGAGACCCAGTACTTC
TRBV5-1	.	TRBJ2-1	.	CASSKGRGSYNEQFF	TGCGCCAGCAGCAAGGGGCGAGGCTCCTACAATGAGCAGTTCTTC
TRBV19	.	TRBJ1-2	.	CASSITKDYGYTF	TGTGCCAGTAGTATAACTAAGGACTATGGCTACACCTTC
TRBV3-1/TRBV3-2	.	TRBJ2-1	.	CASSQEAASNYEQFF	TGTGCCAGCAGCCAAGAAGCGGCAAGTAACTATGAGCAGTTCTTC
TRBV27	TRBD1	TRBJ2-2	.	CASSSTGAGELFF	TGTGCCAGCAGTTCGACAGGGGCCGGGGAGCTGTTTTTT
TRBV29-1	.	TRBJ1-2	.	CSVGGFRYGYTF	TGCAGCGTTGGAGGGTTTCGTTATGGCTACACCTTC
TRBV4-1	.	TRBJ1-2	.	CASSQDGGNYGYTF	TGCGCCAGCAGCCAGGATGGGGGAAACTATGGCTACACCTTC
TRBV5-1	TRBD1	TRBJ2-3	.	CASRLTGDTQYF	TGCGCCAGCAGGTTGACAGGGGATACGCAGTATTTT
TRBV27	TRBD1	TRBJ1-2	.	CASSQGGGYTF	TGTGCCAGCAGCCAGGGGGGGGGCTACACCTTC
TRBV12-3/TRBV12-4	.	TRBJ1-2	.	CASSFNLNYGYTF	TGTGCCAGCAGTTTTAACCTAAACTATGGCTACACCTTC
TRBV7-8	.	TRBJ1-1	once	CASSLNLQGRKVNTEAFF	TGTGCCAGCAGCTTAAATCTCCAGGGGCGCAAGGTGAACACTGAAGCTTTCTTT
TRBV13	TRBD2	TRBJ2-1	.	CASSFPGTSGRKWGTYNEQFF	TGTGCCAGCAGCTTCCCCGGGACTAGCGGGAGGAAGTGGGGCACCTACAATGAGCAGTTCTTC
TRBV19	TRBD1	TRBJ2-2	.	CASSTTGSTGELFF	TGTGCCAGTAGTACGACAGGGAGTACCGGGGAGCTGTTTTTT
TRBV18	.	TRBJ2-5	.	CASSPEGKETQYF	TGTGCCAGCTCACCCGAGGGAAAAGAGACCCAGTACTTC
TRBV20-1	.	TRBJ2-6	.	CSASEKGGGGANVLTF	TGCAGTGCTAGTGAGAAGGGGGGCGGCGGGGCCAACGTCCTGACTTTC
TRBV5-4	.	TRBJ2-7	.	CASSRGTGSYEQYF	TGTGCCAGCAGCCGGGGGACGGGCTCCTACGAGCAGTACTTC
TRBV25-1	.	TRBJ2-1	.	CASTQARGGAYNEQFF	TGTGCCAGCACCCAGGCTCGAGGAGGCGCCTACAATGAGCAGTTCTTC
TRBV5-4	.	TRBJ1-4	.	CASSPTPDTEKLFF	TGTGCCAGCAGCCCTACCCCGGACACTGAAAAACTGTTTTTT
TRBV5-6	.	TRBJ1-4	.	CASSLTGKLFF	TGTGCCAGCAGCTTGACAGGAAAACTGTTTTTT
TRBV3-1/TRBV3-2	.	TRBJ2-7	.	CASSLRDNFYEQYF	TGTGCCAGCAGCCTCCGGGACAATTTCTACGAGCAGTACTTC
TRBV6-5	TRBD1	TRBJ1-2	once	CASRPGQGTGYTF	TGTGCCAGCAGGCCGGGACAGGGGACTGGCTACACCTTC
TRBV14	.	TRBJ2-3	.	CASSQFGGLTDTQYF	TGTGCCAGCAGCCAATTTGGGGGGCTTACAGATACGCAGTATTTT
TRBV27	TRBD1	TRBJ2-7	.	CASSLGQGAGEQYF	TGTGCCAGCAGTTTAGGACAGGGGGCAGGCGAGCAGTACTTC
TRBV18	.	TRBJ1-4	.	CASAPPGTTNEKLFF	TGTGCCAGCGCACCTCCGGGGACAACTAATGAAAAACTGTTTTTT
TRBV5-4	.	TRBJ2-7	few	CASSTILRGRGAEQYF	TGTGCCAGCAGTACTATTTTACGGGGCAGGGGTGCGGAGCAGTACTTC
TRBV3-1/TRBV3-2	TRBD2	TRBJ2-5	.	CASSQDSREGETQYF	TGTGCCAGCAGCCAAGACTCGCGGGAGGGAGAGACCCAGTACTTC
TRBV12-3/TRBV12-4	.	TRBJ2-7	.	CATIDRRGEQYF	TGTGCCACCATAGATCGAAGGGGCGAGCAGTACTTC
TRBV6-5	.	TRBJ1-6	.	CASTPGQISSPLHF	TGTGCCAGCACCCCGGGACAAATAAGTTCACCCCTCCACTTT
TRBV10-2	.	TRBJ2-5	.	CASSESGGQARETQYF	TGCGCCAGCAGTGAGTCGGGGGGGCAGGCCCGGGAGACCCAGTACTTC
TRBV27	TRBD1	TRBJ1-5	few	CASSLGGGNQPQHF	TGTGCCAGCAGTCTAGGGGGCGGCAATCAGCCCCAGCATTTT
TRBV7-6	TRBD1	TRBJ1-2	few	CASSFSQGAYGYTF	TGTGCCAGCAGCTTCTCGCAGGGGGCGTATGGCTACACCTTC
TRBV18	.	TRBJ2-3	.	CASSGPDTQYF	TGTGCCAGCTCAGGACCAGATACGCAGTATTTT
TRBV11-2	.	TRBJ2-2	.	CASSLIGAPGELFF	TGTGCCAGCAGCTTAATAGGGGCTCCCGGGGAGCTGTTTTTT
TRBV29-1	.	TRBJ2-7	.	CSAAVGGAPYEQYF	TGCAGCGCCGCGGTAGGGGGGGCTCCCTACGAGCAGTACTTC
TRBV7-2	.	TRBJ1-5	.	CASSLATGTRGIAQHF	TGTGCCAGCAGCTTAGCGACCGGGACTCGGGGAATAGCCCAGCATTTT
TRBV9	.	TRBJ1-2	.	CASRHMDGYTF	TGTGCCAGCAGACATATGGATGGCTACACCTTC
TRBV6-5	TRBD2	TRBJ2-2	.	CASSYSGLAGGELFF	TGTGCCAGCAGTTACTCGGGACTAGCGGGCGGGGAGCTGTTTTTT
TRBV3-1/TRBV3-2	.	TRBJ2-7	.	CASSQDRLAEYYEQYF	TGTGCCAGCAGCCAAGATCGTCTAGCCGAGTACTACGAGCAGTACTTC
TRBV3-1/TRBV3-2	.	TRBJ1-1	.	CASSQGGVNTEAFF	TGTGCCAGCAGCCAAGGAGGAGTAAACACTGAAGCTTTCTTT
TRBV2	TRBD1	TRBJ2-6	once	CASGGQAPFPILTF	TGTGCCAGCGGGGGACAGGCCCCGTTTCCGATCCTGACTTTC
TRBV5-4	TRBD2	TRBJ2-7	few	CASSFGLADSYEQYF	TGTGCCAGCAGTTTTGGACTAGCGGACTCCTACGAGCAGTACTTC
TRBV7-2	TRBD2	TRBJ2-1	.	CASSLAGGGRANEQFF	TGTGCCAGCAGCTTAGCGGGTGGCGGGAGGGCCAATGAGCAGTTCTTC